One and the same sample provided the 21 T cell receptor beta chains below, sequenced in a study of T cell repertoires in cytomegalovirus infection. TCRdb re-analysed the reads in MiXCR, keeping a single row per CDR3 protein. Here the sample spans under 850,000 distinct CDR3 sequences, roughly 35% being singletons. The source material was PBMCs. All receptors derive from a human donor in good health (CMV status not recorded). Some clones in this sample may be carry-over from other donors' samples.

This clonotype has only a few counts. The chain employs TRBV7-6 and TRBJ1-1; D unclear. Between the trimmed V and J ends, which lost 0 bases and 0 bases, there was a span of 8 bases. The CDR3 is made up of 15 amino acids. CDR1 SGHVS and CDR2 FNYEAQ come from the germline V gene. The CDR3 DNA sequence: TGTGCCAGCAGCTTAGCGTCGGTATTGAACACTGAAGCTTTCTTT. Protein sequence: CASSLASVLNTEAFF.

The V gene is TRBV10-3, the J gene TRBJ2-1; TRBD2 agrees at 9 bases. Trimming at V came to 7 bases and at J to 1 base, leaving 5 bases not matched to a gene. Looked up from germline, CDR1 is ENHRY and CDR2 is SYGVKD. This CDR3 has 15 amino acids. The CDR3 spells CAINPSGGSYNEQFF. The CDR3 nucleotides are TGTGCCATCAATCCAAGCGGGGGGTCCTACAATGAGCAGTTCTTC.

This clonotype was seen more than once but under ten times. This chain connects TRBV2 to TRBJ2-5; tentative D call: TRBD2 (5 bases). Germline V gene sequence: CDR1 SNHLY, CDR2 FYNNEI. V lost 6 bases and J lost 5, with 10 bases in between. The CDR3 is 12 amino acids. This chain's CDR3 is CASRAQRETQYF. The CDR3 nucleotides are TGTGCCAGCAGGGCCCAGCGGGAGACCCAGTACTTC.

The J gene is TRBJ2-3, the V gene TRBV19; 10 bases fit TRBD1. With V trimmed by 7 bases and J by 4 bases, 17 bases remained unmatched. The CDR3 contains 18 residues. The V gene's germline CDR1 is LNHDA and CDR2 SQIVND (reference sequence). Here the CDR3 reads CASTARDRGQGRPDTQYF. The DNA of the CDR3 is TGTGCCAGTACTGCGCGCGACAGGGGACAGGGGCGCCCAGATACGCAGTATTTT.

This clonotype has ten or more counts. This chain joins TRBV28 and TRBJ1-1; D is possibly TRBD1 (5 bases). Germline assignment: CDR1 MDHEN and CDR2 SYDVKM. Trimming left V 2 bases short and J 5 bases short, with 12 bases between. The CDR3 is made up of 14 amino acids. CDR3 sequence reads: CASSLGGVRTEAFF. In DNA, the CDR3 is TGTGCCAGCAGTTTAGGAGGGGTAAGGACTGAAGCTTTCTTT.

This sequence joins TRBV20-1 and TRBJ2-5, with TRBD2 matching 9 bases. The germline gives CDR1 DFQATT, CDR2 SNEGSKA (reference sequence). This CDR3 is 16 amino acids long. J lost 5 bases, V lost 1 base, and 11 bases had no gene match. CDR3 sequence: CSARVGAGGAWETQYF. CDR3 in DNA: TGCAGTGCTAGAGTGGGAGCGGGAGGCGCATGGGAGACCCAGTACTTC.

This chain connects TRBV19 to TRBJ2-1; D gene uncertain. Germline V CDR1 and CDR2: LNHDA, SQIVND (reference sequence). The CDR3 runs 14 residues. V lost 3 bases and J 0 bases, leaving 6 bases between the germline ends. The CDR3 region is CASSMESSYNEQFF. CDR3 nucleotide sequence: TGTGCCAGTAGTATGGAAAGCTCCTACAATGAGCAGTTCTTC.

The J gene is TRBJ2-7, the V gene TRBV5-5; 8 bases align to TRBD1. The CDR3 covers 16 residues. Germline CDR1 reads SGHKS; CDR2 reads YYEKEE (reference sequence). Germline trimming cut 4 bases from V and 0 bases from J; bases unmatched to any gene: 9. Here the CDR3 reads CASSRGDRLSSYEQYF. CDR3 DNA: TGTGCCAGCAGCCGCGGGGACAGGTTGAGCTCCTACGAGCAGTACTTC.

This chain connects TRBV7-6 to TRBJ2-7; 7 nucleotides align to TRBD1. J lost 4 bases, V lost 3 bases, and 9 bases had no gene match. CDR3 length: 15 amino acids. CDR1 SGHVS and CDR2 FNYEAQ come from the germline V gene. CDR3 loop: CASSLKPDRTYEQYF. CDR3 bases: TGTGCCAGCAGCTTGAAACCGGACAGGACATACGAGCAGTACTTC.

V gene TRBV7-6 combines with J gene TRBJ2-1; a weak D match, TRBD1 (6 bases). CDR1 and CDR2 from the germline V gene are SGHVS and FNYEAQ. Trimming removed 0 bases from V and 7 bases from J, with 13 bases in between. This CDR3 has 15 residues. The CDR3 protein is CASSLAAQGVNEQFF. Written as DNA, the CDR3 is TGTGCCAGCAGCTTAGCCGCACAGGGAGTAAATGAGCAGTTCTTC.

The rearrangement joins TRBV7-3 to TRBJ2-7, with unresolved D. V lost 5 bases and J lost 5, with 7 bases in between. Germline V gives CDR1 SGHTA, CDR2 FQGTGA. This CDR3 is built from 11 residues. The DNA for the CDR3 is TGTGCCAGCAGCACGAATCACGAGCAGTACTTC. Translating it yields CASSTNHEQYF.

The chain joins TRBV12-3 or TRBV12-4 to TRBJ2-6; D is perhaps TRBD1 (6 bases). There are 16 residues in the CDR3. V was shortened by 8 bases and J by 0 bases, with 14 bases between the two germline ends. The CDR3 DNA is TGTGCCAGCCTTCTTAGGGGGAACTCTGGGGCCAACGTCCTGACTTTC. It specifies CASLLRGNSGANVLTF.

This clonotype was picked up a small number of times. This chain's CDR3 is CASIQNTEAFF. The CDR3 nucleotides read TGTGCCAGCATTCAGAACACTGAAGCTTTCTTT. This chain joins TRBV12-3 or TRBV12-4 and TRBJ1-1, with D unresolved. CDR3 length: 11 residues. The V end lost 7 bases, the J end lost 1 base, and 4 bases lay between the germline ends.

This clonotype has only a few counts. This chain's CDR3 is CASSDRDVYKNIQYF. CDR3 nucleotide sequence: TGTGCCAGCAGCGACCGGGACGTCTACAAAAACATTCAGTACTTC. The V and J genes are TRBV6-2 or TRBV6-3 and TRBJ2-4; either TRBD1 or TRBD2 may fit D (5 bases each). CDR1 is MNHEY and CDR2 is SVGEGT in the germline V gene. This CDR3 comprises 15 residues. V was shortened by 6 bases and J by 3 bases, with 15 bases between the two germline ends.

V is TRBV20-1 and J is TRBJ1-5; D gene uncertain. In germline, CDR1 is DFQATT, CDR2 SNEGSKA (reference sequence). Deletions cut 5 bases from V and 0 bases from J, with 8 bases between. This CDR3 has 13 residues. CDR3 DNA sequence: TGCAGTGCTCCCGCCGGTAGCAATCAGCCCCAGCATTTT. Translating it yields CSAPAGSNQPQHF.

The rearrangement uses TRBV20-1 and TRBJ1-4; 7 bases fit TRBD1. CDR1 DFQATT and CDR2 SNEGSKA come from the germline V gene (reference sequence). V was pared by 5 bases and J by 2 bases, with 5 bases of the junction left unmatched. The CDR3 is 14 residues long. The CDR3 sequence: CSAEQGSTNEKLFF. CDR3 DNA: TGCAGTGCTGAACAGGGGTCGACTAATGAAAAACTGTTTTTT.

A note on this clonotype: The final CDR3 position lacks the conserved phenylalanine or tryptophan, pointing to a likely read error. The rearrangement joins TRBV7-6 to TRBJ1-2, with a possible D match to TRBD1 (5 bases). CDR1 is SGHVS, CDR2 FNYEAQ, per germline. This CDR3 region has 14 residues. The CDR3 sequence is CASSPETGFYCYTI. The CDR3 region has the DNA TGTGCCAGCAGCCCCGAAACAGGCTTCTATTGCTACACCATC.

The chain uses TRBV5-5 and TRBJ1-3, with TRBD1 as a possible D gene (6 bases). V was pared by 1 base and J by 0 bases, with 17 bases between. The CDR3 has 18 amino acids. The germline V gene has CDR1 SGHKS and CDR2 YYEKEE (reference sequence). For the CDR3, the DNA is TGTGCCAGCAGCTTGCGCGGACAGACTTACTCCTCTGGAAACACCATATATTTT. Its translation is CASSLRGQTYSSGNTIYF.

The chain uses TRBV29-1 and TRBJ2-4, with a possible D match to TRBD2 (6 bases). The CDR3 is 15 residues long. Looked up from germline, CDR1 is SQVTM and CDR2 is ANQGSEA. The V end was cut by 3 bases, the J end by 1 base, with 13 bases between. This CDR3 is CSVEEWDSAKNIQYF. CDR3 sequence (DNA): TGCAGCGTTGAGGAGTGGGACTCGGCCAAAAACATTCAGTACTTC. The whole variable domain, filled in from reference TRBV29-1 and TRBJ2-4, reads SAVISQKPSRDICQRGTSLTIQCQVDSQVTMMFWYRQQPGQSLTLIATANQGSEATYESGFVIDKFPISRPNLTFSTLTVSNMSPEDSSIYLCSVEEWDSAKNIQYFGAGTRLSVL.

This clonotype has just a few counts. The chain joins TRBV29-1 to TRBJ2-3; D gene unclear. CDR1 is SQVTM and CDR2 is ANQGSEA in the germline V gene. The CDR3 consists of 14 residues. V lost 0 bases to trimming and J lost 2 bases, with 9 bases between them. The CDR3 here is CSVEDGLLTDTQYF. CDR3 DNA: TGCAGCGTTGAAGATGGTCTTCTCACAGATACGCAGTATTTT.

This CDR3 reads CASSFQGQGSTEAFF. As DNA, the CDR3 is TGTGCCAGCAGTTTCCAAGGACAGGGTAGCACTGAAGCTTTCTTT. The rearrangement links TRBV28 to TRBJ1-1, with TRBD1 matching over 8 bases. The CDR3 sequence is 15 residues long. Germline V gene sequence: CDR1 MDHEN, CDR2 SYDVKM. After removal of 3 bases from V and 4 bases from J, the junction contained 7 bases not matched to a gene.